The clone carrying this TCR beta chain was seen more than once but under ten times. Time point indicated: patch test 3, about 24 weeks after DPC sensitization. Treatment in this sample: therapeutic diphenylcyclopropenone sensitization with weekly scalp DPC. The authors' total RNA extraction used unfractionated whole blood. This sample was taken from a study of human T cells and chemical hapten exposure. In the study overall: Alopecia areata, totalis or universalis affected patients who were mostly female.

CDR1 is SGHDN and CDR2 is FVKESK in the germline V gene. The CDR3 has 13 residues. Trimming took off 4 bases at V and 4 bases at J, with 7 bases between the two ends. During construction of the library, unique molecular identifiers were attached to individual cDNA molecules for quantitative, reproducible TCR counting. TCRdb called the RACE reads again in MiXCR, with one record for every CDR3 protein. The sample has roughly 39,000 distinct CDR3 sequences, roughly 13% seen once. The clonotype originates from a woman in her thirties or forties with alopecia areata. Some clones in this sample may be carry-over from other donors' samples. The chain joins TRBV14 to TRBJ1-4; TRBD1 is a possible D gene (5 bases). This specimen was whole blood, taken in connection with sensitization to the hapten diphenylcyclopropenone (DPC). The CDR3 reads CASSRQINEKLFF. Written as DNA, the CDR3 is TGTGCCAGCAGCCGACAGATTAATGAAAAACTGTTTTTT.